Listed below are T cell receptor beta chains from one sample, sequenced in a study of blood T cells in healthy people across ages. TCRdb analysed the 5' RACE reads with MiXCR anew, one entry per CDR3 protein. Of a few hundred thousand distinct CDR3 sequences in the sample, 50% to 60% were seen once. Sequencing was done on a sample of blood. The receptors come from a man aged 55 to 70 in good health. The conserved cysteine and the conserved F or W are not part of the CDR3 here. The D gene is left open where the match is weak. The size entry is marked missing in some rows and otherwise reads once, few, many or a size class.

D,size,V,J,CDR3
-,-,TRBV30,TRBJ1-4,AWSTNGEKLF
TRBD2,few,TRBV5-1,TRBJ2-3,ASSFQSGRSTDTQY
-,many,TRBV29-1,TRBJ2-1,SVLRGTPNNEQF
-,few,TRBV7-2,TRBJ2-5,ASSLRAEVKY
-,few,TRBV7-8,TRBJ1-6,ASSPRDASNSPLH
-,few,TRBV6-4,TRBJ2-6,ASSVVWGPPNVLT
-,-,TRBV10-3,TRBJ2-5,ATGQQETQY
TRBD1,-,TRBV12-3/TRBV12-4,TRBJ1-6,ASTPDRGQNSPLH
TRBD1,-,TRBV7-2,TRBJ2-7,ASSSTGSKGGEQY
-,-,TRBV30,TRBJ2-6,ASSGQISGANVLT
TRBD1,-,TRBV5-1,TRBJ2-7,ASSSVPGTAYEQY
-,-,TRBV12-3/TRBV12-4,TRBJ2-1,ATRFGAGYNEQF
TRBD2,few,TRBV11-2,TRBJ2-5,ASSLPGLEVRTQY
-,few,TRBV25-1,TRBJ1-2,ASTGAFGGYT
TRBD2,few,TRBV20-1,TRBJ2-3,SARDLLAGGPRDTQY
TRBD2,-,TRBV10-1,TRBJ2-5,ASSGPLAGGDQETQY
TRBD2,-,TRBV7-9,TRBJ2-5,ASSARTSGNQETQY
TRBD1,-,TRBV20-1,TRBJ2-5,SASSGQQETQY
-,few,TRBV5-1,TRBJ2-6,ASSLARSSGANVLT
-,-,TRBV20-1,-,SASLGPYEQY